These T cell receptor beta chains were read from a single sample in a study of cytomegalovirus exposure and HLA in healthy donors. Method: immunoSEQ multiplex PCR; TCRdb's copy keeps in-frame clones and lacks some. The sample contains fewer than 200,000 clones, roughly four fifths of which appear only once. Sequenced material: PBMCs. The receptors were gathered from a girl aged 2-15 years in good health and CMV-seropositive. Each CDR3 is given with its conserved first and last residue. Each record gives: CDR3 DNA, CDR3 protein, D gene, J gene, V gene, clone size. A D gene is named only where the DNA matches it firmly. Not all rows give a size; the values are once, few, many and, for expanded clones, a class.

cdr3_nt: TGTGCCAGCAGTGAAGAAGGGAGTATCACTGAAGCTTTCTTT
cdr3_aa: CASSEEGSITEAFF
d_call: NA
j_call: TRBJ1-1
v_call: TRBV6-1
clone_size: NA

cdr3_nt: TGTGCCGGTATCTCGGGGGGGAACACCGGGGAGCTGTTTTTT
cdr3_aa: CAGISGGNTGELFF
d_call: TRBD2
j_call: TRBJ2-2
v_call: TRBV30
clone_size: few

cdr3_nt: TGCGCCAGCAGCTTGGTGAACGCGGGTACCGGGGAGCTGTTTTTT
cdr3_aa: CASSLVNAGTGELFF
d_call: NA
j_call: TRBJ2-2
v_call: TRBV5-1
clone_size: NA

cdr3_nt: TGTGCCAGCATTTTACAAGCGGGAGGCGCCTACGAGCAGTACTTC
cdr3_aa: CASILQAGGAYEQYF
d_call: TRBD2
j_call: TRBJ2-7
v_call: TRBV6-1
clone_size: NA

cdr3_nt: TGTGCCAGCAGCTTATCGGGGTACGATGAGCAGTTCTTC
cdr3_aa: CASSLSGYDEQFF
d_call: NA
j_call: TRBJ2-1
v_call: TRBV13
clone_size: NA

cdr3_nt: TGTGCCAGCATCACTGACAGACACTCTGGAAACACCATATATTTT
cdr3_aa: CASITDRHSGNTIYF
d_call: NA
j_call: TRBJ1-3
v_call: TRBV7-9
clone_size: NA

cdr3_nt: TGCGCCAGCAGCGTCGGCCCAGGGGACAGCCAAGAGACCCAGTACTTC
cdr3_aa: CASSVGPGDSQETQYF
d_call: TRBD1
j_call: TRBJ2-5
v_call: TRBV5-1
clone_size: NA

cdr3_nt: TGTGCCAGCAGCCTTGTATCCCCCGGGACAGGGGGGGAGAATGAGCAGTTCTTC
cdr3_aa: CASSLVSPGTGGENEQFF
d_call: TRBD1
j_call: TRBJ2-1
v_call: TRBV28
clone_size: NA

cdr3_nt: TGTGCCAGCAGTCAGCTCCGGGACCCGGGGGACTACGAGCAGTACTTC
cdr3_aa: CASSQLRDPGDYEQYF
d_call: NA
j_call: TRBJ2-7
v_call: TRBV27
clone_size: NA

cdr3_nt: TGTGCCAGCAGCTTACAGGGGTCTGGCTACACCTTC
cdr3_aa: CASSLQGSGYTF
d_call: NA
j_call: TRBJ1-2
v_call: TRBV11-2
clone_size: NA

cdr3_nt: TGTGCCAGTAGCCGGACTAGCGGGTTCTCCGGGGAGCTGTTTTTT
cdr3_aa: CASSRTSGFSGELFF
d_call: TRBD2
j_call: TRBJ2-2
v_call: TRBV19
clone_size: NA

cdr3_nt: TGTGGGGCCGCGAGTAGCGGAAACATTCAGTACTTC
cdr3_aa: CGAASSGNIQYF
d_call: NA
j_call: TRBJ2-4
v_call: TRBV7-9
clone_size: NA

cdr3_nt: TGCGCCAGCAGCCAAGTACAGGCATCTGGGGCCAACGTCCTGACTTTC
cdr3_aa: CASSQVQASGANVLTF
d_call: NA
j_call: TRBJ2-6
v_call: TRBV4-1
clone_size: NA

cdr3_nt: TGCGCCAGCAGCCTCGGGACAAGAAATGAAAAACTGTTTTTT
cdr3_aa: CASSLGTRNEKLFF
d_call: NA
j_call: TRBJ1-4
v_call: TRBV4-1
clone_size: once

cdr3_nt: TGTGCCAGCAGCGACCACCTTGGGGCGGACTATGGCTACACCTTC
cdr3_aa: CASSDHLGADYGYTF
d_call: NA
j_call: TRBJ1-2
v_call: TRBV9
clone_size: few

cdr3_nt: TGTGCCAGCAGTGAAGCGACAGGGGGAGGACACTACGAGCAGTACTTC
cdr3_aa: CASSEATGGGHYEQYF
d_call: TRBD1
j_call: TRBJ2-7
v_call: TRBV6-1
clone_size: once

cdr3_nt: TGCGCCAGCAGCCAATCCGGACTAGCGGGAGGGCCAGGCACCGGGGAGCTGTTTTTT
cdr3_aa: CASSQSGLAGGPGTGELFF
d_call: TRBD2
j_call: TRBJ2-2
v_call: TRBV4-1
clone_size: NA

cdr3_nt: TGTGCCTGGAGGACCCCGGGGGGCCGAGGCTACACCTTC
cdr3_aa: CAWRTPGGRGYTF
d_call: NA
j_call: TRBJ1-2
v_call: TRBV30
clone_size: once

cdr3_nt: TGTGCTTGGGACAGCTCTGGAAACACCATATATTTT
cdr3_aa: CAWDSSGNTIYF
d_call: TRBD1
j_call: TRBJ1-3
v_call: TRBV30
clone_size: NA

cdr3_nt: TGTGCCAGCAGGGCTTCCCCGGGGAACGAGCAGTACTTC
cdr3_aa: CASRASPGNEQYF
d_call: NA
j_call: TRBJ2-7
v_call: TRBV28
clone_size: NA

cdr3_nt: TGTGCCTGGAGTGTTAGCGGGTGGGCAACCGGGGAGCTGTTTTTT
cdr3_aa: CAWSVSGWATGELFF
d_call: TRBD2
j_call: TRBJ2-2
v_call: TRBV30
clone_size: few

cdr3_nt: TGTGCCAGCAGCCCCATCAGCGGGAGGGCCCTCTGGGACATTCAGTACTTC
cdr3_aa: CASSPISGRALWDIQYF
d_call: TRBD2
j_call: TRBJ2-4
v_call: TRBV27
clone_size: NA

cdr3_nt: TGCGCCAGCAGCCAAGAGGGCCTAGCGGTCGCCGGGGAGCTGTTTTTT
cdr3_aa: CASSQEGLAVAGELFF
d_call: TRBD2
j_call: TRBJ2-2
v_call: TRBV4-1
clone_size: NA

cdr3_nt: TGCGCCAGCAGTCTAGGACAGGGCGGTCAGCCCCAGCATTTT
cdr3_aa: CASSLGQGGQPQHF
d_call: TRBD1
j_call: TRBJ1-5
v_call: TRBV5-1
clone_size: once

cdr3_nt: TGTGCCAGCTGGAGCGGGAAAGCCACCTACGAGCAGTACTTC
cdr3_aa: CASWSGKATYEQYF
d_call: TRBD2
j_call: TRBJ2-7
v_call: TRBV28
clone_size: NA

cdr3_nt: TGTGCCAGCAGCTTGGGGCGGCACACCGGGGAGCTGTTTTTT
cdr3_aa: CASSLGRHTGELFF
d_call: NA
j_call: TRBJ2-2
v_call: TRBV5-6
clone_size: NA

cdr3_nt: TGTGCCAGCAGTGACTCAGTAGCGGGAGGGGCAGATACGCAGTATTTT
cdr3_aa: CASSDSVAGGADTQYF
d_call: TRBD2
j_call: TRBJ2-3
v_call: TRBV6-4
clone_size: NA

cdr3_nt: TGTGCCAGCAGCTTTGGACAGGGGGACTATGGCTACACCTTC
cdr3_aa: CASSFGQGDYGYTF
d_call: TRBD1
j_call: TRBJ1-2
v_call: TRBV7-9
clone_size: NA

cdr3_nt: TGCGCCAGCAGCTTGGGGACTAGCGGGATCACCGGGGAGCTGTTTTTT
cdr3_aa: CASSLGTSGITGELFF
d_call: TRBD2
j_call: TRBJ2-2
v_call: TRBV5-1
clone_size: NA

cdr3_nt: TGTGCCAGCAGTTACTCGTGCACGGGAGAAGTTGGAAACACCATATATTTT
cdr3_aa: CASSYSCTGEVGNTIYF
d_call: NA
j_call: TRBJ1-3
v_call: TRBV6-8
clone_size: few

cdr3_nt: TGCGCCACCGAATCTTCCCCCCGGGCCGGGGAGCTGTTTTTT
cdr3_aa: CATESSPRAGELFF
d_call: NA
j_call: TRBJ2-2
v_call: TRBV10-1
clone_size: once

cdr3_nt: TGTGCCAGCAGCCAAGAGCCTAGCGGGAGTTACGAGCAGTACTTC
cdr3_aa: CASSQEPSGSYEQYF
d_call: TRBD2
j_call: TRBJ2-7
v_call: TRBV4-2
clone_size: few